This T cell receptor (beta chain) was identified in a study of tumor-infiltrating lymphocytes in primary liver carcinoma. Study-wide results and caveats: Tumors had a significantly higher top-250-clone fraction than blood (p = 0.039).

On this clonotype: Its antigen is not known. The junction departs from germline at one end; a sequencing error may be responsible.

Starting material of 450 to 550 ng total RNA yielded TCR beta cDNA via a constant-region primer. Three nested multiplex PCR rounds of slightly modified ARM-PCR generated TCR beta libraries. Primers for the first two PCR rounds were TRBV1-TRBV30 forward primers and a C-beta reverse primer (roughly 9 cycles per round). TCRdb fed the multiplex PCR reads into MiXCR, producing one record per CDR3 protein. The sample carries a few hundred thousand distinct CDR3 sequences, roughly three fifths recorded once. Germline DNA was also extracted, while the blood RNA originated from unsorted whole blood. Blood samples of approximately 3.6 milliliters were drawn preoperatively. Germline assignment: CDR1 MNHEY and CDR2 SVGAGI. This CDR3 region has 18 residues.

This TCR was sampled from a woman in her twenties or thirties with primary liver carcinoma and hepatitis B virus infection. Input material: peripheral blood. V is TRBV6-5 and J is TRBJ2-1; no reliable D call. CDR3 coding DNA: TGTACCAGCAGTTACTCGACCCAGGTGGGCCGATACTACAATGAGCAGTTCTTC. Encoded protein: CTSSYSTQVGRYYNEQFF.